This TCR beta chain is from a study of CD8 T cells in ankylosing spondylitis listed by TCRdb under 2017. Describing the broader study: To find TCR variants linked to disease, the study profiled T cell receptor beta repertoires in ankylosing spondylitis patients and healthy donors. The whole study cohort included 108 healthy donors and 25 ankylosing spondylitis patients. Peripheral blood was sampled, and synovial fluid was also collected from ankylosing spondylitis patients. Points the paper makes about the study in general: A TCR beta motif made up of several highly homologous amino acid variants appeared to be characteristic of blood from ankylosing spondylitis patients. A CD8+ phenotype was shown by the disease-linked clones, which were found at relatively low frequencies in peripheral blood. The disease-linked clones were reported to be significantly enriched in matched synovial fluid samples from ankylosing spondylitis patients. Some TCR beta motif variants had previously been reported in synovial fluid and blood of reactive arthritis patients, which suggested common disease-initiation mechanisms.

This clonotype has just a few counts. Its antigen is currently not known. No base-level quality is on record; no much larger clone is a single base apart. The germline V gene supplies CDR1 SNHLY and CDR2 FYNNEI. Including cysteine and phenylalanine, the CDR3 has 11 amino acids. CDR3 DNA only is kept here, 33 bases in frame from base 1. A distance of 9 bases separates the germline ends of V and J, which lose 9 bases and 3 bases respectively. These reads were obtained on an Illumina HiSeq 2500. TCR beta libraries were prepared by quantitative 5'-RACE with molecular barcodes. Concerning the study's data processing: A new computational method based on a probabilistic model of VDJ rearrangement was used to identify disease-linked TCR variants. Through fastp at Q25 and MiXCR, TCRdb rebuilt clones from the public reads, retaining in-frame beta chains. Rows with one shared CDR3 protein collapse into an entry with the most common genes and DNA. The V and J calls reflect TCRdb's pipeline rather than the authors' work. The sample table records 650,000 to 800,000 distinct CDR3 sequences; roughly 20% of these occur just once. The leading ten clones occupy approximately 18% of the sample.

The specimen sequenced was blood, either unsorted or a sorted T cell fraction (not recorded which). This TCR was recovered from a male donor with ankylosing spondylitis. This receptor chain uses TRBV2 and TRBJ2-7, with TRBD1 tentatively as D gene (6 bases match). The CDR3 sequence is CASGQYYEQYF. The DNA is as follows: TGTGCCAGTGGACAGTACTACGAGCAGTACTTC. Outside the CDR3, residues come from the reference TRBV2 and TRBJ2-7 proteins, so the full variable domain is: EPEVTQTPSHQVTQMGQEVILRCVPISNHLYFYWYRQILGQKVEFLVSFYNNEISEKSEIFDDQFSVERPDGSNFTLKIRSTKLEDSAMYFCASGQYYEQYFGPGTRLTVT.